This T cell receptor (beta chain) comes out of a study of post-analysis software for immune sequencing data. Study context: Several disease courses (relapsing-remitting, secondary progressive and progressive-relapsing) of multiple sclerosis were included. The study, taken as a whole, reports: Controls showed significantly higher normalized Chao1 diversity than did multiple sclerosis patients. Patients showed TRBV5-6, TRBV5-1 and TRBV20-1 among five TRBV segments more frequent than in controls.

The table lists this clonotype with a few counts. The antigen remains undetermined. Each TCR beta cDNA library carried unique molecular identifiers. TCRdb fed the PCR reads into MiXCR, producing one record per CDR3 protein. The data contain hundreds of thousands of distinct CDR3 sequences, 55% to 60% of them singletons. The CDR3 spans 15 residues. From germline, CDR1 is PRHDT and CDR2 FYEKMQ (reference sequence). The V and J ends lost 1 base and 1 base respectively, with 10 bases between them. The receptor's source is a girl aged 2-10 years with multiple sclerosis. Sequencing was done on a sample of blood. This rearrangement joins TRBV13 to TRBJ1-1; the D is unclear. The CDR3 is CASSLAWRTNTEAFF. The CDR3 DNA reads as TGTGCCAGCAGCTTAGCGTGGCGGACGAACACTGAAGCTTTCTTT.